This TCR beta chain is from a study of blood T cell repertoires in COVID-19. Sequenced by immunoSEQ multiplex PCR; TCRdb stores in-frame clones only, minus some. The table shows roughly 120,000 clones, with roughly 90% occurring only once. This CDR3 is built from 12 residues. Per germline, CDR1 MNHEY and CDR2 SVGEGT. Trimming removed 0 bases at V and 13 bases at J, with 10 bases between. Sequences were obtained from peripheral blood. The TCR comes from a man aged 50 to 59 with COVID-19, enrolled during active disease. The chain combines TRBV6-2 or TRBV6-3 with TRBJ2-1; possibly TRBD2 for D (5 bases). CDR3 DNA sequence: TGTGCCAGCAGTTACTCCGCGGAGGATCAGTTCTTC. Protein sequence: CASSYSAEDQFF.